This T cell receptor beta chain came from a study of blood T cell repertoires in COVID-19. At the level of the study: Both acute and convalescent COVID-19 samples were obtained from the United States, Italy and Spain. T cells, B-cell-depleted T cells, or PBMCs provided the cDNA or gDNA that served as material.

From germline, CDR1 is SGHRS and CDR2 YFSETQ. The V gene end was trimmed by 4 bases and the J gene end by 8 bases; junction bases not matched to a gene: 12. CDR3 length: 15 amino acids. Authors' analysis steps: Amplification with reference gene primers provided the estimates of nucleated cell counts. The method was immunoSEQ multiplex PCR; TCRdb's version includes in-frame clones alone and lacks a portion of them. The DNA was the basis for D and trimming; V, J and clone size are from that table. The table has some 140,000 clones, around three quarters seen once. The chain recombines TRBV5-1 with TRBJ1-2; 9 bases align to TRBD1. Sequencing was done on a sample of peripheral blood. This TCR was sampled from a man between 60 and 75 years old with acute or convalescent COVID-19. The chain's CDR3 is CASSTETGGRSGYTF. CDR3 sequence (DNA): TGCGCCAGCAGCACCGAGACAGGGGGTCGCTCGGGCTACACCTTC.